This T cell receptor beta chain was recovered during a study of PD-1 blockade in classical Hodgkin lymphoma. There are 13 residues in the CDR3. From germline, CDR1 is MNHEY and CDR2 SMNVEV (reference sequence). Trimming cost V 4 bases and J 8 bases, with 14 bases left between them. Each patient relapsed following autologous stem cell transplantation, and prior brentuximab vedotin exposure differed. Produced via immunoSEQ multiplex PCR; TCRdb's table is partial and in-frame only. The repertoire holds roughly 140,000 clones, with 78% as singletons. This clonotype was sampled from a human donor with classical Hodgkin lymphoma. The specimen comprised peripheral blood mononuclear cells (PBMCs), sampled before the second cycle of nivolumab. The genes are TRBV27 and TRBJ1-1, with D maybe TRBD1 (6 bases). The CDR3 nucleotides are TGTGCCAGCAGTTCAATAACAGGGTGGGAAGCTTTCTTT. Amino acid sequence: CASSSITGWEAFF.